What follows are 10 T cell receptor beta chains derived from one specimen sequenced in a study of cytomegalovirus exposure and HLA in healthy donors. PCR employed 60 Vbeta and 13 Jbeta primers. Profiled with immunoSEQ multiplex PCR; TCRdb holds only in-frame clones, not every one. This repertoire includes 100,000 to 150,000 clones. Sequenced sample: PBMCs. These TCRs come from a woman between 40 and 55 years old in good health and CMV-seropositive.

This chain joins TRBV6-5 and TRBJ2-5; D is ambiguous. Germline values: CDR1 MNHEY, CDR2 SVGAGI. Trimming pared 5 bases from V and 4 bases from J, leaving 8 bases between. The CDR3 contains 12 residues. The CDR3 nucleotides are TGTGCCAGCAGTCGGTCGGGAGAGACCCAGTACTTC. Translation: CASSRSGETQYF.

With regard to this clone: Distinct nucleotide sequences in the sample also encode this CDR3. The chain combines TRBV5-5 with TRBJ1-4; 9 nucleotides align to TRBD1. CDR1 and CDR2 (germline): SGHKS, YYEKEE (reference sequence). The junction had 11 bases not matched to a gene; V was cut back by 4 bases and J by 7 bases. The CDR3 has 16 amino acids. In nucleotides, the CDR3 is TGTGCCAGCAGCCAACGCTCACAGGGGGCGGGTGAAAAACTGTTTTTT. It encodes CASSQRSQGAGEKLFF.

The chain employs TRBV28 and TRBJ2-7; TRBD2 agrees at 10 bases. The CDR3 runs 18 residues. The junction had 13 bases not matched to a gene; V was cut back by 2 bases and J by 3 bases. CDR1 and CDR2 (germline): MDHEN, SYDVKM. The DNA for the CDR3 is TGTGCCAGCAGTTTAAGGCTAGCGGGAGTCTCAATAGGCTACGAGCAGTACTTC. This translates into CASSLRLAGVSIGYEQYF.

V usage is TRBV5-8 and J usage is TRBJ1-1; D remains ambiguous. Germline lookup yields CDR1 SGHTS and CDR2 YDEGEE. The CDR3 has 17 amino acids. The V end was cut by 0 bases, the J end by 5 bases, with 20 bases between. This chain's CDR3 is CASSLALGRPRRTEAFF. Here the CDR3 DNA reads TGTGCCAGCAGCTTGGCCTTGGGCAGGCCCCGACGGACTGAAGCTTTCTTT.

The chain is built from TRBV5-4 and TRBJ1-4, with 7 bases aligning to TRBD1. After removal of 0 bases from V and 5 bases from J, the junction contained 4 bases not matched to a gene. This CDR3 spans 15 amino acids. The germline V gene encodes CDR1 SGHNT and CDR2 YYREEE (reference sequence). The CDR3 is CASSLAGQMNEKLFF. The DNA of the CDR3 is TGTGCCAGCAGCTTGGCGGGACAGATGAATGAAAAACTGTTTTTT.

DNA of the CDR3: TGTGCCAGCAGCCCGCTGACTAGCAGAAGTCCGTACTTC. This sequence encodes CASSPLTSRSPYF. J is TRBJ2-7 and V is TRBV7-8; 7 bases agree with TRBD2. Germline loops: CDR1 SGHVS, CDR2 FQNEAQ. The CDR3 covers 13 residues. V shed 5 bases, J shed 12 bases, and the junction held 13 bases outside the gene matches. Full variable domain (rest looked up from reference TRBV7-8 and TRBJ2-7): GAGVSQSPRYKVAKRGQDVALRCDPISGHVSLFWYQQALGQGPEFLTYFQNEAQLDKSGLPSDRFFAERPEGSVSTLKIQRTQQEDSAVYLCASSPLTSRSPYFGPGTRLTVT.

The V call is TRBV29-1, the J call TRBJ2-1; D is uncertain. Germline V gene data show CDR1 as SQVTM and CDR2 as ANQGSEA. Trimming took off 7 bases at V and 1 base at J, with 8 bases between the two ends. This CDR3 is 12 amino acids long. CDR3 bases: TGCAGCGCTGACGGTTCCTACAATGAGCAGTTCTTC. Residues: CSADGSYNEQFF.

J is TRBJ2-7 and V is TRBV28, with D possibly matching TRBD1 (6 bases). The V gene lost 7 bases and the J gene lost 2 bases, with 27 bases spanning the gap. CDR1 is MDHEN and CDR2 is SYDVKM in the germline V gene. The CDR3 runs to 18 residues. CDR3 residues: CASNRKGTRKDRTYEQYF. In DNA form, the CDR3 reads TGTGCCAGCAACCGAAAGGGGACACGGAAGGATCGAACCTACGAGCAGTACTTC. Full variable domain (rest looked up from reference TRBV28 and TRBJ2-7): DVKVTQSSRYLVKRTGEKVFLECVQDMDHENMFWYRQDPGLGLRLIYFSYDVKMKEKGDIPEGYSVSREKKERFSLILESASTNQTSMYLCASNRKGTRKDRTYEQYFGPGTRLTVT.

Notes on this clone: Different DNA sequences within this sample yield the same CDR3. The V gene is TRBV18, the J gene TRBJ1-4; a weak D match, TRBD1 (5 bases). CDR3 length equals 14 residues. Germline V lookup: CDR1 KGHSH, CDR2 LQKENI. Trimming pared 2 bases from V and 2 bases from J, leaving 6 bases between. CDR3 amino acids: CASSPGTTNEKLFF. Here the CDR3 DNA reads TGTGCCAGCTCACCAGGGACTACTAATGAAAAACTGTTTTTT.

The gene calls are TRBV19 and TRBJ1-2; tentatively, D is TRBD1 (5 bases). This CDR3 has 14 residues. Between the trimmed V and J ends, which lost 4 bases and 0 bases, there was a span of 9 bases. Per the germline V gene, CDR1 is LNHDA and CDR2 is SQIVND (reference sequence). The CDR3 region has the DNA TGTGCCAGTAGTAAAGACAGTACTAACTATGGCTACACCTTC. This gives the protein CASSKDSTNYGYTF.